The source of this T cell receptor (beta chain) is a study of patients and donors after allogeneic stem cell transplantation. MiXCR was run by TCRdb on the RT-PCR reads, yielding one entry per CDR3 protein. Of about a million distinct CDR3 sequences in the sample, roughly 18% are singletons; the top ten hold 5% to 6.5%. This clonotype appeared a few times. Germline V lookup: CDR1 SGHTA, CDR2 FQGNSA. Trimming took 2 bases from V and 2 from J, leaving 19 bases between them. The CDR3 sequence is 17 residues long. This sequence joins TRBV7-2 and TRBJ2-7; D is possibly TRBD1 or TRBD2 (5 bases each). The receptor comes from a human donor who was either an allogeneic HSCT recipient or a stem cell or donor lymphocyte infusion donor (not recorded which). It is not recorded whose cells these are; they may come from a transplant donor. Input material: blood, either unsorted or a sorted T cell fraction (not recorded which). For the CDR3, the DNA is TGTGCCAGCAGCTTACCCCCTGCCTCGGGACGGACCTACGAGCAGTACTTC. Translating gives CASSLPPASGRTYEQYF.